A single sample gave rise to the 29 T cell receptor beta chains below, sequenced in a study of blood T cell repertoires in COVID-19. Sequenced by immunoSEQ multiplex PCR; TCRdb stores in-frame clones only, minus some. Here the sample spans tens of thousands of clones, around 92% being singletons. The sample was peripheral blood. Receptors were obtained from a man in his fifties with COVID-19, enrolled during active disease.

This clone has only one observation. This chain connects TRBV9 to TRBJ1-1; tentatively, D is TRBD1 (6 bases). With 3 bases removed from V and 2 bases from J, the gap between germline ends came to 14 bases. This CDR3 contains 15 residues. The germline CDR1 and CDR2 sequences are SGDLS and YYNGEE. The CDR3 DNA sequence: TGTGCCAGCAGCGCTCAGGGGACGAGAAACACTGAAGCTTTCTTT. Translated, it gives CASSAQGTRNTEAFF.

The chain links TRBV10-3 to TRBJ2-7; D is ambiguous. Deletions cut 3 bases from V and 4 bases from J, with 10 bases between. This CDR3 has 13 residues. Per germline, CDR1 ENHRY and CDR2 SYGVKD. The CDR3 region has the DNA TGTGCCATCAGTGAATCCGAGCGTTACGAGCAGTACTTC. Translated, it gives CAISESERYEQYF.

The CDR3 coding sequence is TGTGCCAGCAGCGTAGAGGGGTTTTCCTATGGCTACACCTTC. The encoded protein is CASSVEGFSYGYTF. The V call is TRBV9, the J call TRBJ1-2, with D perhaps TRBD1 (5 bases). Per germline, CDR1 SGDLS and CDR2 YYNGEE. The CDR3 is 14 residues long. V lost 0 bases to trimming and J lost 4 bases, with 10 bases between them.

The chain couples TRBV7-2 to TRBJ2-1; 12 nucleotides line up with TRBD2. This CDR3 contains 15 residues. Germline CDR1 and CDR2: SGHTA and FQGNSA. V shed 5 bases and J 3 bases; nucleotides not matched to a gene: 2. The CDR3 region is CASSPSGGVYNEQFF. The CDR3 nucleotides are TGTGCCAGCAGCCCTAGCGGGGGGGTCTACAATGAGCAGTTCTTC. The variable domain in full, with the rest retrieved from reference TRBV7-2 and TRBJ2-1, is GAGVSQSPSNKVTEKGKDVELRCDPISGHTALYWYRQSLGQGLEFLIYFQGNSAPDKSGLPSDRFSAERTGGSVSTLTIQRTQQEDSAVYLCASSPSGGVYNEQFFGPGTRLTVL.

V and J are TRBV18 and TRBJ2-3; 9 nucleotides align to TRBD2. The length of the CDR3 is 15 residues. The V gene end was trimmed by 2 bases and the J gene end by 6 bases; junction bases not matched to a gene: 6. Germline CDR1 is KGHSH and CDR2 is LQKENI. The CDR3 sequence: CASSPSLAGVDTQYF. In nucleotides, the CDR3 is TGTGCCAGCTCACCATCCTTAGCGGGGGTGGATACGCAGTATTTT.

The rearrangement joins TRBV30 to TRBJ2-1; 11 bases line up with TRBD2. This CDR3 has 16 residues. In germline, CDR1 is GTSNPN, CDR2 SVGIG (reference sequence). V gave up 3 bases and J gave up 5 bases; unmatched junction bases: 9. The CDR3 region has the DNA TGTGCCTGGAGCCCGGACACTAGCGGGGGTAACAATGAGCAGTTCTTC. This encodes CAWSPDTSGGNNEQFF.

The chain joins TRBV5-1 to TRBJ1-5; D is possibly TRBD1 (5 bases). The CDR3 runs 15 residues. The germline gives CDR1 SGHRS, CDR2 YFSETQ. The V end was cut by 0 bases, the J end by 5 bases, with 12 bases between. The CDR3 here is CASSLGAGLDQPQHF. The CDR3 nucleotides read TGCGCCAGCAGCTTGGGGGCAGGGTTAGATCAGCCCCAGCATTTT.

The chain uses TRBV9 and TRBJ1-2; D might be TRBD1 (5 bases). V was shortened by 4 bases and J by 4 bases, with 20 bases between the two germline ends. Germline V CDR1 and CDR2: SGDLS, YYNGEE. This CDR3 contains 16 residues. The CDR3 bases are TGTGCCAGCAGCCGGGGCGGGAGCACCCCTATCTATGGCTACACCTTC. Its translation is CASSRGGSTPIYGYTF.

A single count supports this clone. The J gene is TRBJ1-3, the V gene TRBV30; D uncertain. Trimming left V 2 bases short and J 4 bases short, with 12 bases between. CDR1 GTSNPN and CDR2 SVGIG come from the germline V gene (reference sequence). The CDR3 sequence is 14 residues long. The CDR3 bases are TGTGCCTGGAGTATGGGAGTTTCCGGAAACACCATATATTTT. Encoded protein: CAWSMGVSGNTIYF.

The rearrangement links TRBV14 to TRBJ2-2; D uncertain. This CDR3 is built from 17 residues. Deletions cut 1 base from V and 0 bases from J, with 12 bases between. Germline lookup yields CDR1 SGHDN and CDR2 FVKESK. In DNA form, the CDR3 reads TGTGCCAGCAGCCAAGGCATAAAGCCAACGAACACCGGGGAGCTGTTTTTT. As protein: CASSQGIKPTNTGELFF. Using reference TRBV14 and TRBJ2-2 for the parts outside the CDR3, the full variable domain is EAGVTQFPSHSVIEKGQTVTLRCDPISGHDNLYWYRRVMGKEIKFLLHFVKESKQDESGMPNNRFLAERTGGTYSTLKVQPAELEDSGVYFCASSQGIKPTNTGELFFGEGSRLTVL.

The chain couples TRBV18 to TRBJ1-2, with 9 bases matching TRBD1. There are 17 residues in the CDR3. Germline-derived CDR1 and CDR2 are KGHSH and LQKENI. Germline trimming cut 2 bases from V and 4 bases from J; bases unmatched to any gene: 11. The chain's CDR3 is CASSPEGQGTVGYGYTF. CDR3 DNA: TGTGCCAGCTCACCAGAGGGACAGGGAACGGTGGGCTATGGCTACACCTTC.

The V and J genes are TRBV6-1 and TRBJ1-3, with 9 bases that match TRBD1. Germline values: CDR1 MNHNS, CDR2 SASEGT. This CDR3 is 16 amino acids long. Trimming at V came to 0 bases and at J to 3 bases, leaving 3 bases not matched to a gene. The CDR3 sequence: CASSEAPGQGGNTIYF. The CDR3 coding sequence is TGTGCCAGCAGTGAAGCGCCGGGACAGGGTGGAAACACCATATATTTT.

The genes are TRBV5-1 and TRBJ2-7, with no clear D. V lost 0 bases, J lost 2 bases, and 6 bases lay in between. The germline CDR1 and CDR2 sequences are SGHRS and YFSETQ. This CDR3 is built from 13 residues. The CDR3 reads CASSLEIAYEQYF. The CDR3 nucleotides read TGCGCCAGCAGCTTGGAGATAGCCTACGAGCAGTACTTC. Based on the CDR3 plus reference TRBV5-1 and TRBJ2-7, the full variable domain is KAGVTQTPRYLIKTRGQQVTLSCSPISGHRSVSWYQQTPGQGLQFLFEYFSETQRNKGNFPGRFSGRQFSNSRSEMNVSTLELGDSALYLCASSLEIAYEQYFGPGTRLTVT.

This chain links TRBV28 with TRBJ2-7; D remains ambiguous. Germline V gene sequence: CDR1 MDHEN, CDR2 SYDVKM. V lost 7 bases to trimming and J lost 2 bases, with 18 bases between them. This CDR3 is 15 amino acids long. CDR3 sequence reads: CASTQERFRPYEQYF. The CDR3 nucleotides read TGTGCCAGCACCCAGGAAAGGTTTCGTCCCTACGAGCAGTACTTC.

The CDR3 protein is CASTTGQGYGYTF. In DNA form, the CDR3 reads TGTGCCAGTACCACTGGACAGGGCTATGGCTACACCTTC. The chain employs TRBV19 and TRBJ1-2, with TRBD1 matching over 8 bases. The junction had 5 bases not matched to a gene; V was cut back by 7 bases and J by 4 bases. Germline assignment: CDR1 LNHDA and CDR2 SQIVND (reference sequence). The CDR3 extends over 13 amino acids. Using reference TRBV19 and TRBJ1-2 for the parts outside the CDR3, the full variable domain is DGGITQSPKYLFRKEGQNVTLSCEQNLNHDAMYWYRQDPGQGLRLIYYSQIVNDFQKGDIAEGYSVSREKKESFPLTVTSAQKNPTAFYLCASTTGQGYGYTFGSGTRLTVV.

V and J are TRBV7-2 and TRBJ1-6; tentatively, D is TRBD1 (5 bases). This CDR3 is 14 amino acids long. Trimming cost V 4 bases and J 7 bases, with 11 bases left between them. In germline, CDR1 is SGHTA, CDR2 FQGNSA. The CDR3 protein is CASSSTGKNSPLHF. The CDR3 coding sequence is TGTGCCAGCAGCTCAACAGGAAAAAATTCACCCCTCCACTTT.

The gene calls are TRBV6-5 and TRBJ2-7; D remains unclear. The CDR3 totals 15 residues. The V end lost 1 base, the J end lost 2 bases, and 12 bases lay between the germline ends. Germline lookup yields CDR1 MNHEY and CDR2 SVGAGI. The CDR3 is CASSYLVRGTYEQYF. The CDR3 DNA follows: TGTGCCAGCAGTTACTTAGTTCGAGGTACCTACGAGCAGTACTTC.

The chain employs TRBV14 and TRBJ2-4; D possibly corresponds to TRBD2 (5 bases). This CDR3 contains 16 residues. Trimming stripped 1 base from V and 0 bases from J, with 10 bases between. In germline, CDR1 is SGHDN, CDR2 FVKESK. CDR3 in amino acids: CASSQGPGLAKNIQYF. The CDR3 nucleotides read TGTGCCAGCAGCCAAGGACCGGGGTTAGCCAAAAACATTCAGTACTTC. The whole variable domain, filled in from reference TRBV14 and TRBJ2-4, reads EAGVTQFPSHSVIEKGQTVTLRCDPISGHDNLYWYRRVMGKEIKFLLHFVKESKQDESGMPNNRFLAERTGGTYSTLKVQPAELEDSGVYFCASSQGPGLAKNIQYFGAGTRLSVL.

This chain connects TRBV2 to TRBJ2-2; TRBD1 agrees at 7 bases. The CDR3 has 13 residues. Per germline, CDR1 SNHLY and CDR2 FYNNEI. CDR3 DNA sequence: TGTGCAACGAGGGGGCGCGCAACCGGGGAGCTGTTTTTT. Translation gives CATRGRATGELFF.

The chain uses TRBV13 and TRBJ1-4, with D perhaps TRBD1 (5 bases). V was trimmed by 5 bases and J by 8 bases, leaving 15 bases between them. The CDR3 runs to 14 residues. CDR1 and CDR2 (germline): PRHDT, FYEKMQ (reference sequence). The CDR3 DNA is TGTGCCAGCAGCGAGAGTTTCCGGGGGGAAAAACTGTTTTTT. This encodes CASSESFRGEKLFF. Based on the CDR3 plus reference TRBV13 and TRBJ1-4, the full variable domain is AAGVIQSPRHLIKEKRETATLKCYPIPRHDTVYWYQQGPGQDPQFLISFYEKMQSDKGSIPDRFSAQQFSDYHSELNMSSLELGDSALYFCASSESFRGEKLFFGSGTQLSVL.

This clone was seen only a few times. The gene calls are TRBV27 and TRBJ1-3, with D possibly matching TRBD1 (5 bases). Germline CDR1 reads MNHEY; CDR2 reads SMNVEV (reference sequence). V lost 5 bases and J lost 0, with 14 bases in between. This CDR3 has 16 residues. CDR3: CASSTRDGSSGNTIYF. For the CDR3, the DNA is TGTGCCAGCAGTACGAGGGACGGGAGCTCTGGAAACACCATATATTTT.

The rearrangement links TRBV28 to TRBJ1-3; 7 positions match TRBD1. Trimming removed 5 bases from V and 4 bases from J; junction bases left unmatched: 5. The V gene's germline CDR1 is MDHEN and CDR2 SYDVKM. The CDR3 runs to 14 residues. DNA for the CDR3: TGTGCCAGCAGTACGCCAGGGGGGGGAAACACCATATATTTT. Its translation is CASSTPGGGNTIYF.

The genes are TRBV5-1 and TRBJ2-3; 10 bases fit TRBD1. V was clipped by 3 bases and J by 2 bases; unmatched bases: 3. The CDR3 contains 15 residues. CDR1 and CDR2 from the germline V gene are SGHRS and YFSETQ. As DNA, the CDR3 is TGCGCCAGCAGCTGGGGACAGGGGTCCACAGATACGCAGTATTTT. It is translated as CASSWGQGSTDTQYF.

The gene calls are TRBV27 and TRBJ2-1, with D possibly matching TRBD1 (5 bases). This CDR3 spans 18 amino acids. Trimming cost V 2 bases and J 4 bases, with 21 bases left between them. CDR1 MNHEY and CDR2 SMNVEV come from the germline V gene (reference sequence). CDR3 loop: CASSLRLMGRTGYNEQFF. The CDR3 nucleotides are TGTGCCAGCAGTTTAAGGTTAATGGGGCGCACAGGATACAATGAGCAGTTCTTC.

The J gene is TRBJ2-7, the V gene TRBV27, with 7 nucleotides matching TRBD1. Germline-derived CDR1 and CDR2 are MNHEY and SMNVEV (reference sequence). The CDR3 sequence is 15 residues long. Trimming removed 0 bases from V and 3 bases from J; junction bases left unmatched: 5. CDR3 DNA sequence: TGTGCCAGCAGTTTATCAGGGGGCCCCTACTACGAGCAGTACTTC. This codes for CASSLSGGPYYEQYF.

The V and J genes are TRBV29-1 and TRBJ1-2; no clear D gene. The CDR3 runs 11 residues. Trimming took 1 base from V and 7 from J, leaving 7 bases between them. The germline CDR1 and CDR2 sequences are SQVTM and ANQGSEA. CDR3 residues: CSVEAGFGYTF. The DNA of the CDR3 is TGCAGCGTTGAAGCGGGGTTTGGCTACACCTTC.

The chain links TRBV19 to TRBJ1-5; 8 bases map to TRBD1. CDR3 length: 14 amino acids. J gave up 4 bases and V 5 bases, and 4 bases lay outside the gene matches. Germline V gene data show CDR1 as LNHDA and CDR2 as SQIVND (reference sequence). The CDR3 loop is CASSPGTGNQPQHF. CDR3 DNA sequence: TGTGCCAGTAGTCCCGGGACAGGTAATCAGCCCCAGCATTTT.

The genes are TRBV7-3 and TRBJ2-3; the match to TRBD2 covers 7 bases. Losses at the gene ends were 1 base for V and 4 bases for J; bases not matched to a gene: 5. Germline assignment: CDR1 SGHTA and CDR2 FQGTGA. The CDR3 extends over 15 amino acids. The CDR3 is CASSLMGLAADTQYF. CDR3 coding DNA: TGTGCCAGCAGCTTAATGGGGCTAGCGGCAGATACGCAGTATTTT.

V and J are TRBV18 and TRBJ2-2, with D perhaps TRBD1 (6 bases). There are 17 residues in the CDR3. Germline V gives CDR1 KGHSH, CDR2 LQKENI. The V and J ends lost 0 bases and 0 bases respectively, with 11 bases between them. Here the CDR3 DNA reads TGTGCCAGCTCACCACCGTGGACAGCAACGAACACCGGGGAGCTGTTTTTT. Its translation is CASSPPWTATNTGELFF.